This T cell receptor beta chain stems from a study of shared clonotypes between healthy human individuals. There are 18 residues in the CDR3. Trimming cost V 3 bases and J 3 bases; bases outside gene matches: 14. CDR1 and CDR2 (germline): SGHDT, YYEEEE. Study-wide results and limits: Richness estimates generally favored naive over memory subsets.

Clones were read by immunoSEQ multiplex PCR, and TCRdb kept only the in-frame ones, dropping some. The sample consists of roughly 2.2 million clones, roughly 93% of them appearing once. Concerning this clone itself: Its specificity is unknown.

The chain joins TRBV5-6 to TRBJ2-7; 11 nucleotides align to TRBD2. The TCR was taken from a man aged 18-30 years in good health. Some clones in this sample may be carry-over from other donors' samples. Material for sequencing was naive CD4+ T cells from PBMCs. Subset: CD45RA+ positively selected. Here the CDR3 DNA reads TGTGCCAGCAGCTCTTACCGACTAGCGGGAACAGGATACTACGAGCAGTACTTC. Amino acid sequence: CASSSYRLAGTGYYEQYF.